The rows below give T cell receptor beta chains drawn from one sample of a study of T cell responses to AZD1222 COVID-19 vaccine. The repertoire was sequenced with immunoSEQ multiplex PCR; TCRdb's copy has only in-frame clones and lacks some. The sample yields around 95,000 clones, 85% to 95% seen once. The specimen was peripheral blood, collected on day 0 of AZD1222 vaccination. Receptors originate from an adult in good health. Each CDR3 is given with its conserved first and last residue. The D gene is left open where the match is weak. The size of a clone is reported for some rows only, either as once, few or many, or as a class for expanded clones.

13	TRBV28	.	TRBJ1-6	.	CASGGRADSPLHF	TGTGCCAGCGGGGGCAGGGCTGATTCACCCCTCCACTTT
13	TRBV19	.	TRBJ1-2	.	CASSIGSYYGYTF	TGTGCCAGTAGTATAGGGAGCTACTATGGCTACACCTTC
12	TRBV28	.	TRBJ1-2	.	CASSFSLYGYTF	TGTGCCAGCAGTTTTAGTCTCTATGGCTACACCTTC
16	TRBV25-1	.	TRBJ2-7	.	CASSEPTGSPTYEQYF	TGTGCCAGCAGTGAACCCACCGGGAGTCCCACCTACGAGCAGTACTTC
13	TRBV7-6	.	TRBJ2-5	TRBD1	CASSLTGKETQYF	TGTGCCAGCAGCTTGACAGGGAAAGAGACCCAGTACTTC
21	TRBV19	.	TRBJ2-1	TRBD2	CASSIEAPTSGRISSYNEQFF	TGTGCCAGTAGTATAGAAGCCCCGACTAGCGGGAGGATCAGCTCCTACAATGAGCAGTTCTTC
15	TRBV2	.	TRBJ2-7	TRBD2	CASLTGLAAPYEQYF	TGTGCCAGCCTTACAGGACTAGCGGCCCCCTACGAGCAGTACTTC
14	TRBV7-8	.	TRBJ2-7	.	CASSTSGARREQYF	TGTGCCAGCAGCACCTCCGGGGCACGGAGGGAGCAGTACTTC
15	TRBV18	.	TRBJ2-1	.	CASSPMTDTYNEQFF	TGTGCCAGCTCACCGATGACGGATACCTACAATGAGCAGTTCTTC
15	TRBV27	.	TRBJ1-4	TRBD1	CASSLRDRGLEKLFF	TGTGCCAGCAGTCTCCGGGACAGGGGGCTAGAAAAACTGTTTTTT
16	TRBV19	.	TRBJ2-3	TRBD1	CASRTRTGVGTDTQYF	TGTGCCAGTAGGACAAGAACAGGGGTGGGCACAGATACGCAGTATTTT
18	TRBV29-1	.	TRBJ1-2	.	CSVEERALGRAIYEGYTF	TGCAGCGTTGAAGAGCGGGCCCTCGGCAGGGCTATCTATGAGGGCTACACCTTC
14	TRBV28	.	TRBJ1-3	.	CASSLLGAGNTIYF	TGTGCCAGCAGTTTATTAGGGGCTGGAAACACCATATATTTT
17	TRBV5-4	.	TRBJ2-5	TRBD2	CASSSGLAGGLGETQYF	TGTGCCAGCAGCTCGGGACTAGCGGGAGGGCTTGGGGAGACCCAGTACTTC
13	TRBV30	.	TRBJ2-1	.	CAWSVQQTNEQFF	TGTGCCTGGAGTGTACAACAGACCAATGAGCAGTTCTTC
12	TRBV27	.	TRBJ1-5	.	CAVGDINQPQHF	TGTGCCGTAGGGGACATCAATCAGCCCCAGCATTTT
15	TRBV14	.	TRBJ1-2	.	CASSQTGHPGVGYTF	TGTGCCAGCAGCCAGACGGGACACCCCGGGGTTGGCTACACCTTC
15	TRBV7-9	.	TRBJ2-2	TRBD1	CASSPGTGDTGELFF	TGTGCCAGCAGCCCAGGGACAGGGGACACCGGGGAGCTGTTTTTT
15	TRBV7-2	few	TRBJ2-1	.	CASSFTVGEYNEQFF	TGTGCCAGCAGCTTCACCGTCGGAGAATACAATGAGCAGTTCTTC
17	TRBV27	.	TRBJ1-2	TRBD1	CASLPPGQGLIWYGYTF	TGTGCCAGCCTCCCACCGGGACAGGGACTGATTTGGTATGGCTACACCTTC
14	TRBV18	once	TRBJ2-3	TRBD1	CASSPDRGADTQYF	TGTGCCAGCTCACCCGACAGGGGCGCAGATACGCAGTATTTT
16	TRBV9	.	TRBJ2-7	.	CASSLLSGSITYEQYF	TGTGCCAGCAGCCTCTTAAGCGGGTCGATTACCTACGAGCAGTACTTC
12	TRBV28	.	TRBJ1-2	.	CATRGSSYGYTF	TGTGCCACCCGAGGGTCTTCCTATGGCTACACCTTC
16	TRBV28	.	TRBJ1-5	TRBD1	CASSSGTDPPNQPQHF	TGTGCCAGCAGTTCCGGGACAGATCCTCCTAATCAGCCCCAGCATTTT
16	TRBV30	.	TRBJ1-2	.	CAWRNGGALSHYGYTF	TGTGCCTGGAGGAACGGAGGGGCGCTGAGTCACTATGGCTACACCTTC
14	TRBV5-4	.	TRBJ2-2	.	CASSPLMNTGELFF	TGTGCCAGCAGCCCCCTTATGAACACCGGGGAGCTGTTTTTT
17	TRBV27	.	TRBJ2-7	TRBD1	CASSLNYRGQASYEQYF	TGTGCCAGCAGTTTAAATTACCGCGGACAGGCGTCCTACGAGCAGTACTTC
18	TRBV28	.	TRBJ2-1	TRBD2	CASRLLAGGPFPYNEQFF	TGTGCCAGCAGGCTACTAGCGGGAGGGCCATTCCCCTACAATGAGCAGTTCTTC
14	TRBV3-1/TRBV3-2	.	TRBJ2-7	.	CASSLKRISYEQYF	TGTGCCAGCAGCCTAAAGCGGATCTCCTACGAGCAGTACTTC
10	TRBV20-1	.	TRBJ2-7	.	CSASSYEQYF	TGCAGTGCCTCTTCCTACGAGCAGTACTTC
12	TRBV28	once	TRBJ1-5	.	CASSPVIEPQHF	TGTGCCAGCAGCCCCGTGATTGAGCCCCAGCATTTT
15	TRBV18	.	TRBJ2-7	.	CASSLRSSSAYEQYF	TGTGCCAGCTCACTCAGGAGCTCATCGGCATACGAGCAGTACTTC
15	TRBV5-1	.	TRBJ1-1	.	CASSYTGGLNTEAFF	TGCGCCAGCAGCTACACAGGCGGTTTGAACACTGAAGCTTTCTTT
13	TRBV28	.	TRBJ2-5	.	CASSAGGAEAQYF	TGTGCCAGCAGCGCCGGAGGGGCGGAGGCCCAGTACTTC
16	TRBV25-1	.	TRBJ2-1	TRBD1	CASSDHPGGGRNEQFF	TGTGCCAGCAGTGATCACCCAGGGGGTGGTCGGAATGAGCAGTTCTTC
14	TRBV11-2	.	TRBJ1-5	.	CASSLKGGNQPQHF	TGTGCCAGCAGCCTAAAGGGGGGCAATCAGCCCCAGCATTTT
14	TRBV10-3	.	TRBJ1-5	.	CAISERGVNQPQHF	TGTGCCATCAGTGAAAGGGGGGTCAATCAGCCCCAGCATTTT
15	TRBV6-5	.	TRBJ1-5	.	CASGSTGSRLQPQHF	TGTGCCAGTGGGTCGACCGGGTCCCGACTTCAGCCCCAGCATTTT
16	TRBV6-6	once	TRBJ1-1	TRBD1	CASRPGQGRETREAFF	TGTGCCAGCAGACCTGGACAGGGCAGGGAGACTCGGGAAGCTTTCTTT
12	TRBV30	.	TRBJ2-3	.	CAWSLHTDTQYF	TGTGCCTGGAGTCTACACACAGATACGCAGTATTTT
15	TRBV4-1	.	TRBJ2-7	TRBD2	CASSGGTSGYYEQYF	TGCGCCAGCAGCGGAGGGACTAGCGGATACTACGAGCAGTACTTC
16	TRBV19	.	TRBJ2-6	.	CASSIDSVSGANVLTF	TGTGCCAGTAGTATAGACAGCGTCTCTGGGGCCAACGTCCTGACTTTC
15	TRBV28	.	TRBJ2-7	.	CASRPSVSSRYEQYF	TGTGCCAGCAGACCCTCCGTGTCGAGTAGGTACGAGCAGTACTTC
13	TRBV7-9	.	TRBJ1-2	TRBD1	CASSPGTGYGYTF	TGTGCCAGCAGCCCCGGGACAGGTTATGGCTACACCTTC
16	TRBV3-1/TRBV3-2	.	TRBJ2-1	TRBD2	CASSPPPGLADNEQFF	TGTGCCAGCAGCCCACCTCCGGGACTAGCGGACAATGAGCAGTTCTTC
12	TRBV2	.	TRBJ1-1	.	CASSDFGTEAFF	TGTGCCAGCAGTGATTTCGGCACTGAAGCTTTCTTT
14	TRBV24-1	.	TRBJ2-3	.	CATSDPGGPDTQYF	TGTGCCACCAGTGACCCAGGGGGGCCAGATACGCAGTATTTT
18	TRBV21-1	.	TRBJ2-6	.	CASKGRGRAKSGANVLTF	TGTGCCAGTAAAGGGAGGGGCAGGGCGAAGTCTGGGGCCAACGTCCTGACTTTC
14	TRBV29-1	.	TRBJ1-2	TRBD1	CSVVVTGQGDGYTF	TGCAGCGTTGTCGTTACGGGACAGGGAGATGGCTACACCTTC
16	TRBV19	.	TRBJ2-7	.	CASMRAGRDGTYEQYF	TGTGCCAGTATGAGGGCCGGGCGGGACGGAACCTACGAGCAGTACTTC
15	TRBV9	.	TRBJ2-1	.	CASSVSPLEGDEQFF	TGTGCCAGCAGCGTATCTCCTTTAGAAGGCGATGAGCAGTTCTTC
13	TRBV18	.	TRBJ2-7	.	CASSPYTEDEQCF	TGTGCCAGCTCACCCTATACGGAGGACGAGCAGTGCTTC
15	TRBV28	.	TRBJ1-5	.	CASSSSVRGDQPQHF	TGTGCCAGCAGTTCCTCAGTGCGGGGGGATCAGCCCCAGCATTTT
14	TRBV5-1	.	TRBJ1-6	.	CASSLERVDSPLHF	TGCGCCAGCAGCTTGGAAAGGGTGGATTCACCCCTCCACTTT
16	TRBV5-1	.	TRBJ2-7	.	CASSFAGAGTSYEQYF	TGCGCCAGCAGCTTTGCTGGGGCGGGGACGTCCTACGAGCAGTACTTC